The 32 T cell receptor beta chains listed next were all sequenced from one sample in a study of vaccination effects on CD4 cells after COVID-19. Their recognized antigens are unknown. Using immunoSEQ multiplex PCR, the repertoire was profiled, and TCRdb retains in-frame clones only, with some absent. The sample records around 69,000 clones, 70% to 85% being singletons. After expansion with viral peptide pools in the ViraFEST assay, antigen-specific CD4+ T cells were sequenced. Cultured cells yielded isolated CD4+ T cells after 10 to 11 days. It was two doses of either the BNT162b2 or mRNA-1273 vaccine that participants received. The source material was CD4+ T cells from PBMCs cultured with HCoV-229E spike peptides, sampled after COVID-19 vaccination. Source of these receptors: a human donor who received a COVID-19 vaccine.

This chain connects TRBV5-8 to TRBJ2-3; D is possibly TRBD2 (6 bases). V was pared by 7 bases and J by 0 bases, with 18 bases between. This CDR3 has 16 amino acids. CDR1 SGHTS and CDR2 YDEGEE come from the germline V gene. DNA of the CDR3: TGTGCCAGCCCACTTGAACAAGGACTAAGCACAGATACGCAGTATTTT. Translation: CASPLEQGLSTDTQYF.

V usage is TRBV9 and J usage is TRBJ1-3, with D perhaps matching TRBD1 (6 bases). Germline values: CDR1 SGDLS, CDR2 YYNGEE. The CDR3 has 14 residues. V shed 4 bases and J shed 5 bases, with 13 bases lying between them. In DNA form, the CDR3 reads TGTGCCAGCAGCTTTACAGGGATGCGAAACACCATATATTTT. This codes for CASSFTGMRNTIYF. The full variable domain, its missing parts supplied by reference TRBV9 and TRBJ1-3, is DSGVTQTPKHLITATGQRVTLRCSPRSGDLSVYWYQQSLDQGLQFLIQYYNGEERAKGNILERFSAQQFPDLHSELNLSSLELGDSALYFCASSFTGMRNTIYFGEGSWLTVV.

The rearrangement uses TRBV2 and TRBJ1-1; D call uncertain. Trimming removed 6 bases from V and 1 base from J, with 12 bases in between. CDR1 is SNHLY and CDR2 is FYNNEI in the germline V gene. CDR3 length equals 14 residues. CDR3 sequence (DNA): TGTGCCAGCAGGGTCACGGGCCAGAACACTGAAGCTTTCTTT. It codes for CASRVTGQNTEAFF.

The V call is TRBV19, the J call TRBJ1-2; 10 bases fit TRBD1. With V trimmed by 4 bases and J by 6 bases, 2 bases remained unmatched. Germline CDR1 reads LNHDA; CDR2 reads SQIVND (reference sequence). The CDR3 length is 13 residues. In DNA form, the CDR3 reads TGTGCCAGTAGTACCGGGACAGGGGATGGCTACACCTTC. Translated, it gives CASSTGTGDGYTF.

This clone was counted once. The chain has TRBV24-1 and TRBJ2-7, with TRBD1 matching 8 bases. The CDR3 runs 13 residues. Per germline, CDR1 KGHDR and CDR2 SFDVKD. With V trimmed by 9 bases and J by 5 bases, 8 bases remained unmatched. The CDR3 region has the DNA TGTGCCACCCCCCCTGGACAGGGAGACGAGCAGTACGTC. Residues: CATPPGQGDEQYV.

The chain is built from TRBV19 and TRBJ1-3; TRBD1 is a possible D gene (5 bases). The germline gives CDR1 LNHDA, CDR2 SQIVND (reference sequence). The CDR3 totals 15 residues. V was pared by 5 bases and J by 0 bases, with 11 bases between. The CDR3 loop is CASSPRVTSGNTIYF. For the CDR3, the DNA is TGTGCCAGTAGTCCCAGGGTAACCTCTGGAAACACCATATATTTT.

This chain connects TRBV6-5 to TRBJ1-1, with TRBD1 matching over 9 bases. V gave up 6 bases and J gave up 4 bases; unmatched junction bases: 6. The CDR3 loop spans 14 amino acids. Germline V gives CDR1 MNHEY, CDR2 SVGAGI. In nucleotides, the CDR3 is TGTGCCAGCAGGAGGGACAGGGTAAGCACTGAAGCTTTCTTT. Its translation is CASRRDRVSTEAFF.

The V and J genes are TRBV5-4 and TRBJ2-5; no firm D call. The CDR3 is 15 amino acids. Deletions cut 2 bases from V and 0 bases from J, with 11 bases between. Looked up from germline, CDR1 is SGHNT and CDR2 is YYREEE (reference sequence). CDR3 loop: CASSFFQAYQETQYF. Written as DNA, the CDR3 is TGTGCCAGCAGCTTTTTCCAAGCGTACCAAGAGACCCAGTACTTC.

The genes are TRBV6-1 and TRBJ2-1; possibly TRBD2 for D (6 bases). CDR1 is MNHNS, CDR2 SASEGT, per germline. The CDR3 extends over 15 amino acids. The ends were cut back, 1 base at V and 9 bases at J, with 16 bases in the middle. The DNA for the CDR3 is TGTGCCAGCAGTGAAGTTAGAGGGATGGGAGGTGAGCAGTTCTTC. Translation gives CASSEVRGMGGEQFF.

The rearrangement joins TRBV2 to TRBJ2-3; 10 bases are shared with TRBD1. Germline V gives CDR1 SNHLY, CDR2 FYNNEI. With V trimmed by 6 bases and J by 9 bases, 15 bases remained unmatched. The CDR3 totals 16 residues. In DNA form, the CDR3 reads TGTGCCAGCAGCCCCGGGACAGGGGTCTTAGTCGGCACGCAGTATTTT. Protein: CASSPGTGVLVGTQYF.

This clone was detected once. The chain combines TRBV12-5 with TRBJ1-5; TRBD1 matches at 9 bases. Germline trimming cut 1 base from V and 2 bases from J; bases unmatched to any gene: 0. Germline V lookup: CDR1 LGHNT, CDR2 FRNRAP. The CDR3 runs 15 residues. CDR3 in DNA: TGTGCTAGTGGTTTGGGGACAGGGGGCAATCAGCCCCAGCATTTT. Protein sequence: CASGLGTGGNQPQHF.

This chain uses TRBV30 with TRBJ1-1, with 10 positions matching TRBD1. J gave up 3 bases and V 3 bases, and 10 bases lay outside the gene matches. Germline V gene data show CDR1 as GTSNPN and CDR2 as SVGIG (reference sequence). This CDR3 is built from 16 residues. The CDR3 spells CAWSHDRGLVDTEAFF. In nucleotides, the CDR3 is TGTGCCTGGAGCCATGACAGGGGGCTGGTTGACACTGAAGCTTTCTTT.

This rearrangement joins TRBV7-3 to TRBJ1-2; maybe TRBD1 (5 bases). Trimming took 4 bases from V and 4 from J, leaving 16 bases between them. Germline CDR1 reads SGHTA; CDR2 reads FQGTGA. The CDR3 loop spans 15 amino acids. In DNA, the CDR3 is TGTGCCAGCAGCTCGCAACGAGGGGCTGGCTATGGCTACACCTTC. Its protein is CASSSQRGAGYGYTF.

The V gene is TRBV29-1, the J gene TRBJ1-3, with a tentative D call TRBD1 (5 bases). The CDR3 is 14 amino acids. From germline, CDR1 is SQVTM and CDR2 ANQGSEA. Trimming removed 3 bases from V and 4 bases from J, with 13 bases in between. CDR3 bases: TGCAGCGTTGAGGAGGGGTTTACAGGAAACACCATATATTTT. This codes for CSVEEGFTGNTIYF.

This clone was counted once. Here the CDR3 reads CASKVTSSGGYTF. The CDR3 bases are TGTGCCAGCAAAGTGACCTCTTCGGGGGGCTACACCTTC. This chain connects TRBV6-5 to TRBJ1-2; unclear D gene. This CDR3 has 13 residues. The germline V and J ends were trimmed by 7 bases and 8 bases, with 17 bases remaining between them. From germline, CDR1 is MNHEY and CDR2 SVGAGI.

This rearrangement joins TRBV30 to TRBJ1-5; TRBD1 might be the D (6 bases). CDR3 length: 15 amino acids. Deletions cut 5 bases from V and 6 bases from J, with 20 bases between. Germline CDR1 reads GTSNPN; CDR2 reads SVGIG (reference sequence). CDR3 DNA: TGTGCCTGGGACCCCAATGGGGGCGTGGGTCAGCCCCAGCATTTT. This codes for CAWDPNGGVGQPQHF.

This clone has a single count. The chain employs TRBV6-5 and TRBJ2-5; 9 nucleotides match TRBD1. V dropped 6 bases and J dropped 7; count of bases not matched to a gene: 6. CDR1 MNHEY and CDR2 SVGAGI come from the germline V gene. The CDR3 totals 13 residues. The CDR3 is CASRRTGGWTQYF. The CDR3 nucleotides read TGTGCCAGCAGACGTACAGGGGGCTGGACCCAGTACTTC.

CDR3 nucleotides: TGTGCCAGCAGTGTGCCTCTCTTCGACAGGGGCCGGAATTCACCCCTCCACTTT. Translation: CASSVPLFDRGRNSPLHF. This chain links TRBV6-1 with TRBJ1-6; 8 bases map to TRBD1. Germline CDR1 is MNHNS and CDR2 is SASEGT. V dropped 4 bases and J dropped 7; count of bases not matched to a gene: 15. CDR3 length equals 18 residues.

About this clone itself: The sample contains more than one DNA sequence encoding this CDR3. The chain employs TRBV10-3 and TRBJ2-3; D gene ambiguous. V lost 0 bases to trimming and J lost 4 bases, with 8 bases between them. Germline-derived CDR1 and CDR2 are ENHRY and SYGVKD. This CDR3 has 14 amino acids. The CDR3 protein is CAISESGSPDTQYF. Here the CDR3 DNA reads TGTGCCATCAGTGAGTCGGGCAGCCCAGATACGCAGTATTTT.

The DNA for the CDR3 is TGTGCCAGCAGCCAAGGACAGGGTGATCAGCCCCAGCATTTT. Its protein product is CASSQGQGDQPQHF. This rearrangement joins TRBV4-2 to TRBJ1-5; 7 bases line up with TRBD1. The germline gives CDR1 LGHNA, CDR2 YNFKEQ. This CDR3 has 14 amino acids. The J segment lost 5 bases and the V segment lost 1 base, leaving 2 bases of the junction unmatched.

The chain is built from TRBV24-1 and TRBJ2-2; TRBD1 matches at 12 bases. V trimming: 9 bases; J trimming: 2 bases; junction bases outside the gene matches: 3. The CDR3 loop spans 15 amino acids. Germline loops: CDR1 KGHDR, CDR2 SFDVKD. CDR3 protein: CATGDRGHNTGELFF. The DNA for the CDR3 is TGTGCCACCGGGGACAGGGGGCATAACACCGGGGAGCTGTTTTTT.

The rearrangement links TRBV5-1 to TRBJ1-2; a weak D match, TRBD1 (5 bases). This CDR3 has 15 amino acids. Germline V lookup: CDR1 SGHRS, CDR2 YFSETQ. V lost 7 bases to trimming and J lost 0 bases, with 16 bases between them. The DNA of the CDR3 is TGCGCCAGCCAGCTACACGGGGGAACTAACTATGGCTACACCTTC. Residues: CASQLHGGTNYGYTF.

The chain couples TRBV11-3 to TRBJ2-3, with TRBD2 identical over 9 bases. This CDR3 contains 15 residues. Unmatched junction bases numbered 10, after V lost 5 bases and J lost 7 bases. In germline, CDR1 is SGHNT, CDR2 YENEEA. The chain's CDR3 is CASSQGLAGRHTQYF. The CDR3 nucleotides read TGTGCCAGCAGCCAAGGGCTAGCGGGGAGGCATACGCAGTATTTT.

This clone came up once. V and J are TRBV7-3 and TRBJ2-1, with TRBD1 matching 9 bases. After removal of 10 bases from V and 5 bases from J, the junction contained 3 bases not matched to a gene. Germline V lookup: CDR1 SGHTA, CDR2 FQGTGA. CDR3 size: 12 residues. CDR3 residues: CATGTGNNEQFF. CDR3 in DNA: TGTGCCACCGGGACAGGGAACAATGAGCAGTTCTTC. Together with reference TRBV7-3 and TRBJ2-1, the CDR3 gives the full variable domain: GAGVSQTPSNKVTEKGKYVELRCDPISGHTALYWYRQSLGQGPEFLIYFQGTGAADDSGLPNDRFFAVRPEGSVSTLKIQRTERGDSAVYLCATGTGNNEQFFGPGTRLTVL.

The J gene is TRBJ2-2, the V gene TRBV5-8; no firm D call. Germline V gene sequence: CDR1 SGHTS, CDR2 YDEGEE. Trimming removed 4 bases at V and 0 bases at J, with 10 bases between. The CDR3 runs to 15 residues. In nucleotides, the CDR3 is TGTGCCAGCAGCCGTCTTCCAACGAACACCGGGGAGCTGTTTTTT. It specifies CASSRLPTNTGELFF.

The chain is built from TRBV24-1 and TRBJ2-7; unclear D gene. Germline CDR1 and CDR2: KGHDR and SFDVKD. This CDR3 is built from 13 residues. Trimming removed 5 bases from V and 5 bases from J, with 12 bases in between. CDR3 coding DNA: TGTGCCACCAGTGGTTTACAGTCACACGAGCAGTACGTC. Translating it yields CATSGLQSHEQYV.

The chain links TRBV18 to TRBJ2-5, with D uncertain. Looked up from germline, CDR1 is KGHSH and CDR2 is LQKENI. Trimming removed 1 base from V and 4 bases from J, with 7 bases in between. This CDR3 is 13 amino acids long. The CDR3: CASSPLGGETQYF. CDR3 nucleotide sequence: TGTGCCAGCTCACCACTGGGTGGAGAGACCCAGTACTTC.

The gene calls are TRBV7-2 and TRBJ2-2; either TRBD1 or TRBD2 may supply D (6 bases each). The V end was cut by 5 bases, the J end by 4 bases, with 11 bases between. The germline gives CDR1 SGHTA, CDR2 FQGNSA. The CDR3 has 14 amino acids. CDR3 sequence reads: CASSHRGVTGELFF. The CDR3 DNA reads TGTGCCAGCAGCCATAGGGGGGTCACCGGGGAGCTGTTTTTT.

The chain links TRBV5-1 to TRBJ2-3; the D is unclear. CDR1 and CDR2 from the germline V gene are SGHRS and YFSETQ. Trimming stripped 9 bases from V and 4 bases from J, with 15 bases between. This CDR3 is 13 amino acids long. The CDR3 protein is CATSPFASDTQYF. The CDR3 nucleotides are TGCGCCACCTCCCCCTTTGCATCAGATACGCAGTATTTT.

The chain is built from TRBV19 and TRBJ1-5; D possibly corresponds to TRBD1 (5 bases). Trimming took 3 bases from V and 5 from J, leaving 14 bases between them. This CDR3 has 15 residues. Per germline, CDR1 LNHDA and CDR2 SQIVND (reference sequence). Here the CDR3 DNA reads TGTGCCAGTAGTATTCCAGGGAGGGTCTATCAGCCCCAGCATTTT. Its protein product is CASSIPGRVYQPQHF.

CDR3: CASSFPDRRFQETQYF. CDR3 bases: TGTGCCAGCAGCTTCCCGGACAGAAGATTCCAAGAGACCCAGTACTTC. The chain combines TRBV7-9 with TRBJ2-5; a possible D gene is TRBD1 (6 bases). This CDR3 comprises 16 residues. V lost 3 bases, J lost 1 base, and 15 bases lay in between. Germline CDR1 reads SEHNR; CDR2 reads FQNEAQ (reference sequence).

This chain uses TRBV6-2 or TRBV6-3 with TRBJ1-5; TRBD1 might be the D (5 bases). This CDR3 comprises 14 residues. CDR1 and CDR2 from the germline V gene are MNHEY and SVGEGT. Between the trimmed V and J ends, which lost 6 bases and 3 bases, there was a span of 12 bases. Written as DNA, the CDR3 is TGTGCCAGCAGCCAGGCCGGGACCAATCAGCCCCAGCATTTT. Residues: CASSQAGTNQPQHF.